This TCR beta chain comes out of a study of blood T cell repertoires in COVID-19. The overall study: There were acute and convalescent COVID-19 samples, and they came from the United States, Italy and Spain. PBMCs, B-cell-depleted T cells, or T cells were the source of the cDNA or gDNA that made up the material.

Germline CDR1 reads MGHRA; CDR2 reads YSYEKL. This CDR3 is built from 16 residues. V was cut by 5 bases and J by 6 bases, with 21 bases left in between. In the original analysis: The authors estimated nucleated cell counts from reference gene primer amplification. Sequencing used immunoSEQ multiplex PCR; TCRdb keeps in-frame clones, though not all of them. The V and J calls and the clone size are those of that table, but D and trimming were determined from the DNA. The sample records over 110,000 clones, around 89% being singletons. The sequence came from a human donor in a cohort sampled during active COVID-19. Material for sequencing was peripheral blood. This chain uses TRBV4-1 with TRBJ2-3; a possible D gene is TRBD1 (6 bases). The chain's CDR3 is CASSGGAGANLDTQYF. In nucleotides, the CDR3 is TGCGCCAGCAGCGGTGGGGCAGGGGCCAACCTGGATACGCAGTATTTT.